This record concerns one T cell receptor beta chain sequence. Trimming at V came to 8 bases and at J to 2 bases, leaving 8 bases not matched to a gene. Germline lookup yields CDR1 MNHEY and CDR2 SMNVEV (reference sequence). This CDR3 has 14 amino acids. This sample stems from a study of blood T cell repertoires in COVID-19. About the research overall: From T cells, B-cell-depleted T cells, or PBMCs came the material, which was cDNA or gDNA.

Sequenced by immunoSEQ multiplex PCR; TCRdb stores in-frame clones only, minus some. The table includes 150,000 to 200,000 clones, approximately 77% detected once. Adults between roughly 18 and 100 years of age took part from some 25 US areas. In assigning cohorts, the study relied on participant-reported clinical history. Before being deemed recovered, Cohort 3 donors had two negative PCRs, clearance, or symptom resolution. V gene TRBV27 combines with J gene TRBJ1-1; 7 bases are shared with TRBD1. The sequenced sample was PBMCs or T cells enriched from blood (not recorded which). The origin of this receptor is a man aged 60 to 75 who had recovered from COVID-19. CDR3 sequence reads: CASRRQGDNTEAFF. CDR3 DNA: TGTGCCAGCCGAAGACAGGGAGATAACACTGAAGCTTTCTTT.